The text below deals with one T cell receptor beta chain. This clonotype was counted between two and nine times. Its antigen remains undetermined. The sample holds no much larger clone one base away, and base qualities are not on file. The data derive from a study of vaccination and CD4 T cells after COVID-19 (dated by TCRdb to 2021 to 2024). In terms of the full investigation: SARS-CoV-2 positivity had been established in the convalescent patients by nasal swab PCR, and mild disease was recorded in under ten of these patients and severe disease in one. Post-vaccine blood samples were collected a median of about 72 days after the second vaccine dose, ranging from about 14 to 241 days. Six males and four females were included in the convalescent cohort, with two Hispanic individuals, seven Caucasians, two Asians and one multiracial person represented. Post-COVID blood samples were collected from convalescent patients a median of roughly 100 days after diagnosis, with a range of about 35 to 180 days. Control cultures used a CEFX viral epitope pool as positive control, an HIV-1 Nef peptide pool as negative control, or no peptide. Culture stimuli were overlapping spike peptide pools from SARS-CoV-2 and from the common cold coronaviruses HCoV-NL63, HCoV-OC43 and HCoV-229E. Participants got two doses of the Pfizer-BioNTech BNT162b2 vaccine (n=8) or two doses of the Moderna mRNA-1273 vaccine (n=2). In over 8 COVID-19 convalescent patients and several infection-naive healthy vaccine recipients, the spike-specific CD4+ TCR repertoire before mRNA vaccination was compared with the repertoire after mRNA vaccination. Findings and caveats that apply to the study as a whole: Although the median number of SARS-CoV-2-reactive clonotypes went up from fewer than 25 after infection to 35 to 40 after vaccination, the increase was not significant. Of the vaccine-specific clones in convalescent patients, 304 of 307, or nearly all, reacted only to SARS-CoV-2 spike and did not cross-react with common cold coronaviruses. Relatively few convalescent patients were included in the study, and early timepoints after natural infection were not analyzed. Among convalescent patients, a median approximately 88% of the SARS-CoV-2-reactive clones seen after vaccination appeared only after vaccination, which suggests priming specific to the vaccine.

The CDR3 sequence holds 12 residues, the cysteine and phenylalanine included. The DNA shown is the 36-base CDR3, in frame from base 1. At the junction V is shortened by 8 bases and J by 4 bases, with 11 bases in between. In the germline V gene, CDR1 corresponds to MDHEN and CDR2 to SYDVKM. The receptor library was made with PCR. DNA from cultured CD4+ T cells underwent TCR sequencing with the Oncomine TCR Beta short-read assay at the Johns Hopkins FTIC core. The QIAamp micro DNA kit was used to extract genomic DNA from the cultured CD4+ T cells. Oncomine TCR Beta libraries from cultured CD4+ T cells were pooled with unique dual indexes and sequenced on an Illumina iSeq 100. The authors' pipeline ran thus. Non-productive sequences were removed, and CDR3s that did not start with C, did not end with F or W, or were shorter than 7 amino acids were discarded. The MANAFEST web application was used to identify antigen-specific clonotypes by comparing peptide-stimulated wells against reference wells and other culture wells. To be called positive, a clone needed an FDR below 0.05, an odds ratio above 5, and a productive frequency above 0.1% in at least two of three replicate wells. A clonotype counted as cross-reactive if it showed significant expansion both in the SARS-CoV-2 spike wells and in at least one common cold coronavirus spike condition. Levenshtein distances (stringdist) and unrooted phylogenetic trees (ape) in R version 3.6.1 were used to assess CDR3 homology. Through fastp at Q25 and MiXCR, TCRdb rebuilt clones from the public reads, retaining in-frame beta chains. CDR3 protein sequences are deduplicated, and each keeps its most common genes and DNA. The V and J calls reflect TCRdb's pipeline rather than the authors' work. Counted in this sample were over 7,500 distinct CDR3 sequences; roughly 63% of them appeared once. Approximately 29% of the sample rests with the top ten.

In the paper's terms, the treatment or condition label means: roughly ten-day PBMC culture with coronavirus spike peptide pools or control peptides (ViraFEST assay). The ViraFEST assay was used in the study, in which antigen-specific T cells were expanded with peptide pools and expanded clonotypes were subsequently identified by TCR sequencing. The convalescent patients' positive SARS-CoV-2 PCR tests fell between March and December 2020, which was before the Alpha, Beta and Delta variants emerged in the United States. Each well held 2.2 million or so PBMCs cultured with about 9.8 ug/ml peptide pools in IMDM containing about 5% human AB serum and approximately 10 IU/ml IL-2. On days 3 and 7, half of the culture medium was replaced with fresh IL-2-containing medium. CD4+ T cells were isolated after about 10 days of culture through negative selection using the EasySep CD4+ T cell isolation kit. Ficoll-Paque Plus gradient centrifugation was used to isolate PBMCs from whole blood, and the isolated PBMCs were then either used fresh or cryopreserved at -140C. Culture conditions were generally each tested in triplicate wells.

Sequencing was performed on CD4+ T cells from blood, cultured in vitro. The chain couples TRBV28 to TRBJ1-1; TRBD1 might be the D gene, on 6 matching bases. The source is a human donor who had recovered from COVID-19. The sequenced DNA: TGTGCCAGCGGGGGCATTCTCACTGAAGCTTTCTTT. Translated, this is CASGGILTEAFF.